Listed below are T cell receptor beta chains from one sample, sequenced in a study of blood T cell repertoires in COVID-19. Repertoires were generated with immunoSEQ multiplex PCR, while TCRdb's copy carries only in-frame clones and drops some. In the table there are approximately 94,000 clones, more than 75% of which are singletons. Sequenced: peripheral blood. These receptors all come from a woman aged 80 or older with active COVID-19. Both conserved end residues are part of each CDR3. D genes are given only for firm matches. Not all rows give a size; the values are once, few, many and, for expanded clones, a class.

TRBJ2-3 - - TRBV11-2 TGTGCCAGCAGCTTAGATCTGTTAGATACGCAGTATTTT CASSLDLLDTQYF
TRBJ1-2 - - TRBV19 TGTGCCAGTAGCCCTACAGGACGGTTCTATGGCTACACCTTC CASSPTGRFYGYTF
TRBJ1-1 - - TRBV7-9 TGTGCCAGCAGCTTAGCCAGGGCGAGCGAAGCTTTCTTT CASSLARASEAFF
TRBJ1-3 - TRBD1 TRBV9 TGTGCCAGCAGCCTCCCCCGGACAGGGGCAAACACCATATATTTT CASSLPRTGANTIYF
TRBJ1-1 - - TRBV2 TGTGCCAGCACGCCTTCAGGGGAAAGTGACACTGAAGCTTTCTTT CASTPSGESDTEAFF
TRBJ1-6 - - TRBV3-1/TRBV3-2 TGTGCCAGCAGCCAAGGCAGTCCTTATAATTCACCCCTCCACTTT CASSQGSPYNSPLHF
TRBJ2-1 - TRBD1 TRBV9 TGTGCCAGCAGCGTAGGGCAGGGGGCTGGTAATGAGCAGTTCTTC CASSVGQGAGNEQFF
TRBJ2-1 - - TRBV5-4 TGTGCCAGCAGCTCAAAACAGGGAAATGAGCAGTTCTTC CASSSKQGNEQFF
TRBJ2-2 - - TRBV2 TGTGCCAGCAGGTCGACACGACCAACGAACACCGGGGAGCTGTTTTTT CASRSTRPTNTGELFF
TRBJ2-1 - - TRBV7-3 TGTGCCAGCAGCAGCGGACTCGACAATGAGCAGTTCTTC CASSSGLDNEQFF
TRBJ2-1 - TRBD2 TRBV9 TGTGCCAGCAGCGTAGCCCTTTTGACTAGCCTGGGCTCCTACAATGAGCAGTTCTTC CASSVALLTSLGSYNEQFF
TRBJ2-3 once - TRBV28 TGTGCCAGCAGCACCGGGGGTCGCCAAGATACGCAGTATTTT CASSTGGRQDTQYF
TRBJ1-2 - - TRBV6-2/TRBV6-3 TGTGCCAGCAGCGAACAGGAAAACTATGGCTACACCTTC CASSEQENYGYTF
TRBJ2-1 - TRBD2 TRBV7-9 TGTGCCAGCAGCTTAACCGGACTAGCGGGAGTTGGGGTCTACAATGAGCAGTTCTTC CASSLTGLAGVGVYNEQFF
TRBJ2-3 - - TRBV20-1 TGCAGTGCCCCCGCGGGAAATACGCAGTATTTT CSAPAGNTQYF
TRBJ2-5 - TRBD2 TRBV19 TGTGCCAGTAGTATCTTAGCGGGGAACCAAGAGACCCAGTACTTC CASSILAGNQETQYF
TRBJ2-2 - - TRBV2 TGTGCCAGCAGGGGGGGAATTAGCCTCGGCACCGGGGAGCTGTTTTTT CASRGGISLGTGELFF
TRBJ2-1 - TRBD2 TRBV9 TGTGCCAGCAGCGTAGGAGCTAGCGGGAGGAATGAGCAGTTCTTC CASSVGASGRNEQFF
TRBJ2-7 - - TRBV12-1 TGTGCCAGCAGGCAGCTCGGGACAGGCCGCTCCTACGAGCAGTACTTC CASRQLGTGRSYEQYF
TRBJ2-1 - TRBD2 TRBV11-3 TGTGCCAGCACCTCGCGGACTAGCGGCAATTCCTACAATGAGCAGTTCTTC CASTSRTSGNSYNEQFF
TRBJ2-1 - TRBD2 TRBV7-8 TGTGCCAGCAGCTTAGCGATAGCGGGGCCTGGGGGGCAGTTCTTC CASSLAIAGPGGQFF
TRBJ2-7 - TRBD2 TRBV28 TGTGCCAGCAGCGAGACTAGCGGGAACCCAAGCGAGCAGTACTTC CASSETSGNPSEQYF
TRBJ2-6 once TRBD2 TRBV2 TGTGCCAGCAGTGTTGGACTAGCGGGAGCTGGGGCCAACGTCCTGACTTTC CASSVGLAGAGANVLTF
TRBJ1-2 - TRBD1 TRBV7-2 TGTGCCAGCAGGGACGGACAGGGGAATTACGGCTACACCTTC CASRDGQGNYGYTF
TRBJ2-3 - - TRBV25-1 TGTGCCAGCAGTGAATGGGGAAGCGGGCCTGAGGATACGCAGTATTTT CASSEWGSGPEDTQYF
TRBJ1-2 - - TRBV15 TGTGCCACCAGCTTAGGAGGGAGGAGTAACTATGGCTACACCTTC CATSLGGRSNYGYTF
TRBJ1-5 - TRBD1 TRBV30 TGTGCCTGGAGTGGAGGCGGGACAGCTCATCAGCCCCAGCATTTT CAWSGGGTAHQPQHF
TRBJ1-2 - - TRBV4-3 TGCGCCAGCAGCCAAGAACGGGGATTAGACTATGGCTACACCTTC CASSQERGLDYGYTF
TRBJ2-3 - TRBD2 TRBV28 TGTGCCAGCAGTCCTAGGACTAGCGGGAGCACAGATACGCAGTATTTT CASSPRTSGSTDTQYF
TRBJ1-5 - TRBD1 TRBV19 TGTGCCAGTAGTGAGGGACAGCTTAGCAATCAGCCCCAGCATTTT CASSEGQLSNQPQHF
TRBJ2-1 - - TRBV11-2 TGTGCCAGCAGCTACGCGGAGGCGGGACAGCAGTTCTTC CASSYAEAGQQFF
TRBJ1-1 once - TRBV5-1 TGCGCCAGCAGCCGGGGGGATACCTCGAACACTGAAGCTTTCTTT CASSRGDTSNTEAFF
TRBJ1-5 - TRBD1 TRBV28 TGTGCCAGCACCCGGGACAGTAATCAGCCCCAGCATTTT CASTRDSNQPQHF
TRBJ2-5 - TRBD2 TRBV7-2 TGTGCCAGCAGCTTGGTAAGCGGGAGGTTGGAGACCCAGTACTTC CASSLVSGRLETQYF
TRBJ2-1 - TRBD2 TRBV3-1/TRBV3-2 TGTGCCAGCAGCCCAGGACTAGCGGGTTACAATGAGCAGTTCTTC CASSPGLAGYNEQFF
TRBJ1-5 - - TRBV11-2 TGTGCCAGCAGCTTAGGTCCTAATCAGCCCCAGCATTTT CASSLGPNQPQHF
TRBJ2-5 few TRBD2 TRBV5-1 TGCGCCAGCAGCTTGGAGGGAGCGGGAGTGAGAGAGACCCAGTACTTC CASSLEGAGVRETQYF
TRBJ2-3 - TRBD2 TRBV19 TGTGCCAGTAGTCCAAGGAGCGGGAGGTCCCCAGATACGCAGTATTTT CASSPRSGRSPDTQYF
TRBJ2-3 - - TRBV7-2 TGTGCCAGCAGCCCCCCTGGGGGGGCAGGAGATACGCAGTATTTT CASSPPGGAGDTQYF
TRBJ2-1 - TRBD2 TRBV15 TGTGCCACCAGCAGAGTTCTAGCGGGGGCTGGGAGAAATGAGCAGTTCTTC CATSRVLAGAGRNEQFF
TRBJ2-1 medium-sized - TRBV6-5 TGTGCCAGCAGTTACTCGAACCCTAACAATGAGCAGTTCTTC CASSYSNPNNEQFF
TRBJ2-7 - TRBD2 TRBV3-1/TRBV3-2 TGTGCCAGCAGCCAAGATCTGGGCGGGAGGGACTACGAGCAGTACTTC CASSQDLGGRDYEQYF
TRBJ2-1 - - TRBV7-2 TGTGCCAGCAGCTTAGAGGGGGAGTCGCACAATGAGCAGTTCTTC CASSLEGESHNEQFF
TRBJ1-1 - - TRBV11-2 TGTGCCAGCAGCGCCAACAGAAACACTGAAGCTTTCTTT CASSANRNTEAFF
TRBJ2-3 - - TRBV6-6 TGTGCCAGCTCACAGGGAGACACAGATACGCAGTATTTT CASSQGDTDTQYF
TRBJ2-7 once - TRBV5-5 TGTGCCAGCAGCCCCCCTGGAACTACCTACGAGCAGTACTTC CASSPPGTTYEQYF
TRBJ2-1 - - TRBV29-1 TGCAGCGTTGAATCGGGGTCAGGATCCTACAATGAGCAGTTCTTC CSVESGSGSYNEQFF
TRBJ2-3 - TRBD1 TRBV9 TGTGCCAGCAGCGTAGCAGTGACAGGGGGCTCAGATACGCAGTATTTT CASSVAVTGGSDTQYF
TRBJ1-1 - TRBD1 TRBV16 TGTGCCAGCAGCCCCAGGGGGAAGACTGAAGCTTTCTTT CASSPRGKTEAFF
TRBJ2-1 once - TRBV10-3 TGTGCCATCAGTGACAGGGTTATTTATGAGCAGTTCTTC CAISDRVIYEQFF
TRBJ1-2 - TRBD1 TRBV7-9 TGTGCCAGCAGCTTAGGACAGGGCGAAGGAGGCTACACCTTC CASSLGQGEGGYTF
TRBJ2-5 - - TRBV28 TGTGCCAGCAGTTTCGGTTTGGGAGTCCAAGAGACCCAGTACTTC CASSFGLGVQETQYF
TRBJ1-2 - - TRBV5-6 TGTGCCAGCAGTCCCCGAGGTCTCCAGTCGATCTATGGCTACACCTTC CASSPRGLQSIYGYTF